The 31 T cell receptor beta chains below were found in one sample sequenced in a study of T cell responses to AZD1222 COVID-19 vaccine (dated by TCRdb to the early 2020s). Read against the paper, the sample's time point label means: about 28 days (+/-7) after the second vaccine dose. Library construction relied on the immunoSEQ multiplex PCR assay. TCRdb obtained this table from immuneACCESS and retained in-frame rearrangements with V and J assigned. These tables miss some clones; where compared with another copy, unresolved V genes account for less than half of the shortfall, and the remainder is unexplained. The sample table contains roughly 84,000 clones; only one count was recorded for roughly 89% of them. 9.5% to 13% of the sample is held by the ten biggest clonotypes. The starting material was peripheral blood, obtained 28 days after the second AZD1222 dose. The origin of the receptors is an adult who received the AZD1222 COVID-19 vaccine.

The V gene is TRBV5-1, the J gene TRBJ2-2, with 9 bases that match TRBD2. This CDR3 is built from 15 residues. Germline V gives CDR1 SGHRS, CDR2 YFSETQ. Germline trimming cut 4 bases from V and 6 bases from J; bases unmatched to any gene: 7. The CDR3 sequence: CASSTGLASAGELFF. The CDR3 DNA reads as TGCGCCAGCAGCACGGGACTAGCAAGCGCCGGGGAGCTGTTTTTT.

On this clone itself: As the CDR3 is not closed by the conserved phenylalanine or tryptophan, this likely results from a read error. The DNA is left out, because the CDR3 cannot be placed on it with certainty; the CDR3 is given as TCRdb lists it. The CDR3 protein is CASSTYPGLGLNS. V gene TRBV6-2 or TRBV6-3 combines with J gene TRBJ2-7. The germline gives CDR1 MNHEY, CDR2 SVGEGT. The CDR3 length is 13 residues, termini included.

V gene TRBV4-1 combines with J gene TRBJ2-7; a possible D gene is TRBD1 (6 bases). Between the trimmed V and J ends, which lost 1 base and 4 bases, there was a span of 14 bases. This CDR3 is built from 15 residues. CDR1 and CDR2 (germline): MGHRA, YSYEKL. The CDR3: CASSQVPGEAYEQYF. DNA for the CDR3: TGCGCCAGCAGCCAAGTCCCAGGGGAAGCGTACGAGCAGTACTTC.

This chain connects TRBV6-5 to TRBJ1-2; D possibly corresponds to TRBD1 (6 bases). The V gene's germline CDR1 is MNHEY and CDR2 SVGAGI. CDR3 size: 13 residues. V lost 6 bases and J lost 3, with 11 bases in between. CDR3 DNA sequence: TGTGCCAGCAGAACAGGGCAAGACTATGGCTACACCTTC. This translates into CASRTGQDYGYTF.

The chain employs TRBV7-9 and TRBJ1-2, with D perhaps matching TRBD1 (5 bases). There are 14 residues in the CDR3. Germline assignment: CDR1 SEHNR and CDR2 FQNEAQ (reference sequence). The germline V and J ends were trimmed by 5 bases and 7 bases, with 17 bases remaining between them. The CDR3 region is CASSPGTGRGGYTF. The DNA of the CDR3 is TGTGCCAGCAGCCCTGGGACGGGGAGGGGTGGCTACACCTTC.

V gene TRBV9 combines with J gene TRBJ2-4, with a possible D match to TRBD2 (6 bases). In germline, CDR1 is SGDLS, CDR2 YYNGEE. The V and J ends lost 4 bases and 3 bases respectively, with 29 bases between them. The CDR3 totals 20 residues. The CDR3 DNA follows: TGTGCCAGCAGCCCTCACGGGACGATCAGAGGGGACGGGGGCAAAAACATTCAGTACTTC. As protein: CASSPHGTIRGDGGKNIQYF.

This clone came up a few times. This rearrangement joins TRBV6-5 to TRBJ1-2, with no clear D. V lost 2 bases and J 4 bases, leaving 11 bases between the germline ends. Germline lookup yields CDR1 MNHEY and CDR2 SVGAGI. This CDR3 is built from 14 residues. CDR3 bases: TGTGCCAGCAGTTACGGGGTGGCTAGCTATGGCTACACCTTC. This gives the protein CASSYGVASYGYTF.

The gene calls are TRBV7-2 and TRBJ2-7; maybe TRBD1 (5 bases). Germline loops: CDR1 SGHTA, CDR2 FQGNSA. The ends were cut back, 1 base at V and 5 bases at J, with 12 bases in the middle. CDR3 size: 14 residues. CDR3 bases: TGTGCCAGCAGCTTAGGAAGGGGCAGCGACGAGCAGTACTTC. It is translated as CASSLGRGSDEQYF.

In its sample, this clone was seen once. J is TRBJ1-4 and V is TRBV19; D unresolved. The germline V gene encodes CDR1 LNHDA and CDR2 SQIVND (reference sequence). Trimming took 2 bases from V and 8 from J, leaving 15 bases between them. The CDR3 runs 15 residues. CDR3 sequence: CASSISEAAWEKLFF. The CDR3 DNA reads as TGTGCCAGTAGTATATCTGAGGCAGCGTGGGAAAAACTGTTTTTT.

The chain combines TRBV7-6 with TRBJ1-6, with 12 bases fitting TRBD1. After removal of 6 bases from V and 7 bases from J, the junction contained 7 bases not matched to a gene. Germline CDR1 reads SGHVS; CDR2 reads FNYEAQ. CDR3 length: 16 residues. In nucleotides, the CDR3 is TGTGCCAGCAGTTCGGGACAGGGGGCATCGAATTCACCCCTCCACTTT. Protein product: CASSSGQGASNSPLHF.

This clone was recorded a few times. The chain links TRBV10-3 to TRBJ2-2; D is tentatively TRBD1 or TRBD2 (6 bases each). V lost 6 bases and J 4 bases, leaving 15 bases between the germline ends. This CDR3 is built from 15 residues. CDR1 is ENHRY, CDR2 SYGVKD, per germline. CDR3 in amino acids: CAIRKGGRATGELFF. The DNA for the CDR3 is TGTGCCATCAGGAAGGGGGGTCGCGCCACCGGGGAGCTGTTTTTT.

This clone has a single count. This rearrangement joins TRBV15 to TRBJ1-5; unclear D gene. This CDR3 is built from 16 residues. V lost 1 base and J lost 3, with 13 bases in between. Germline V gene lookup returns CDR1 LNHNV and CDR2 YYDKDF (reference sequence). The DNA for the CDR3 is TGTGCCACCAGCAGAGTTGCGGGCGGGTACAATCAGCCCCAGCATTTT. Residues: CATSRVAGGYNQPQHF.

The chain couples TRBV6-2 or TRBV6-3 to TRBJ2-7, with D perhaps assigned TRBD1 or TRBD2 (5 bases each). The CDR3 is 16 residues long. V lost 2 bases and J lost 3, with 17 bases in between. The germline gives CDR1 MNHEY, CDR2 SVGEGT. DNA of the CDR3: TGTGCCAGCAGTTACCTTGGGACCCCCCGTATCTACGAGCAGTACTTC. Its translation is CASSYLGTPRIYEQYF.

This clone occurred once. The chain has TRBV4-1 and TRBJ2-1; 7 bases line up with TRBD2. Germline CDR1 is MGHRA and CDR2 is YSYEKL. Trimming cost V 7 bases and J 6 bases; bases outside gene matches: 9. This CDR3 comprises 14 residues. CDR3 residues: CASNLASGLNEQFF. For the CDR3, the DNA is TGCGCCAGCAACTTGGCTAGCGGTCTCAATGAGCAGTTCTTC.

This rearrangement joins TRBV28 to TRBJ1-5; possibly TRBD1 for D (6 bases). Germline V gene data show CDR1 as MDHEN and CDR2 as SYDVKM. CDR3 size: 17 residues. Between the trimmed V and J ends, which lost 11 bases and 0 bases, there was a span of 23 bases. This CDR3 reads CAYGEGQGTYSNQPQHF. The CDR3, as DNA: TGTGCCTACGGTGAGGGTCAGGGGACATATAGCAATCAGCCCCAGCATTTT.

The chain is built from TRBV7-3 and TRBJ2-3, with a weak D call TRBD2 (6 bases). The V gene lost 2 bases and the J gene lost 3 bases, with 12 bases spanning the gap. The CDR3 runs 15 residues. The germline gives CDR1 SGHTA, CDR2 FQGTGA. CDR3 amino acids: CASSLALAGTDTQYF. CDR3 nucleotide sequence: TGTGCCAGCAGCTTAGCACTAGCCGGGACAGATACGCAGTATTTT.

The CDR3 is CASSPYGTSTDTQYF. The CDR3 nucleotides read TGTGCCAGCAGCCCGTACGGGACTAGCACAGATACGCAGTATTTT. The chain is built from TRBV7-9 and TRBJ2-3; D is possibly TRBD2 (6 bases). The germline V and J ends were trimmed by 5 bases and 0 bases, with 12 bases remaining between them. The V gene's germline CDR1 is SEHNR and CDR2 FQNEAQ (reference sequence). The CDR3 totals 15 residues.

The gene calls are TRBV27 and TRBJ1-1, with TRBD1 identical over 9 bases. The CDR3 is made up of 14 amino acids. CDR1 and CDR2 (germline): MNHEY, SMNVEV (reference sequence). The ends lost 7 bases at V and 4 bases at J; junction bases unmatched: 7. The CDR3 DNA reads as TGTGCCAGCACACGCGGGACAGGGAGCACTGAAGCTTTCTTT. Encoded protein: CASTRGTGSTEAFF.

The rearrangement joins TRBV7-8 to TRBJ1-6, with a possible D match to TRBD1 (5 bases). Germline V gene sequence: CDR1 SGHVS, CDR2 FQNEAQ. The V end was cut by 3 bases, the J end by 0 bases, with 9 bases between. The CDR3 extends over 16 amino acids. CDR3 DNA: TGTGCCAGCAGCTTGGAGGGGACCTCCTATAATTCACCCCTCCACTTT. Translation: CASSLEGTSYNSPLHF.

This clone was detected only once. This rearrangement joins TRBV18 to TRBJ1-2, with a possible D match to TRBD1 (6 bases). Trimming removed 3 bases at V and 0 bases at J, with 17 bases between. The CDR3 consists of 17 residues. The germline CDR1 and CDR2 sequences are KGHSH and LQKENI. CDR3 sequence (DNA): TGTGCCAGCTCACCCCTCCGGGACACCCAGACTAACTATGGCTACACCTTC. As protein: CASSPLRDTQTNYGYTF.

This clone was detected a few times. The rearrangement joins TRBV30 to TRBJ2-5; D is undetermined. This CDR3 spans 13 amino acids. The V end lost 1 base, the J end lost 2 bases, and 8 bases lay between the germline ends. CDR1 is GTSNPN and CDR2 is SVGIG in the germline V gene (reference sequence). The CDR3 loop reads CAWSGTVQETQYF. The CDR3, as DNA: TGTGCCTGGAGTGGGACCGTACAAGAGACCCAGTACTTC.

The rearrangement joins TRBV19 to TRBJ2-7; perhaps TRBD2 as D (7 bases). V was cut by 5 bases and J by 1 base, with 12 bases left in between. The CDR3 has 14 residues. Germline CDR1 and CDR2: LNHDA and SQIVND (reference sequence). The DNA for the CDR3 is TGTGCCAGTAGTCCGGGGGGCTGGTCCTACGAGCAGTACTTC. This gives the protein CASSPGGWSYEQYF.

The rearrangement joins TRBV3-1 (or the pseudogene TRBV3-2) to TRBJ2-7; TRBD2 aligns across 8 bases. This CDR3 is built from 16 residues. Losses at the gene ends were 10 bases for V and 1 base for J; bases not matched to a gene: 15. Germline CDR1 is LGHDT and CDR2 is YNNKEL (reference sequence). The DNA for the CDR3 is TGTGCCACCGGTTTCGGGAAGGCTAGCGGGTCCTACGAGCAGTACTTC. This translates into CATGFGKASGSYEQYF.

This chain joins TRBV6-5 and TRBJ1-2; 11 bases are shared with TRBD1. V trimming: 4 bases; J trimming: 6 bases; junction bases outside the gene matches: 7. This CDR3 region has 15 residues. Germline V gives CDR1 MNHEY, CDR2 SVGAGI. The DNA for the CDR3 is TGTGCCAGCAGTTCCAGGACAGGGGGCAACGATGGCTACACCTTC. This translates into CASSSRTGGNDGYTF.

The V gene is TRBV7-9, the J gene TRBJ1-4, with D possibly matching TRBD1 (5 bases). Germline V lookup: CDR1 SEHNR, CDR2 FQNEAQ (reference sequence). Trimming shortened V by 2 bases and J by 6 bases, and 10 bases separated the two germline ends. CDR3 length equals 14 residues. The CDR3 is CASSLRGLDEKLFF. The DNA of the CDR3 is TGTGCCAGCAGCTTACGGGGACTCGATGAAAAACTGTTTTTT.

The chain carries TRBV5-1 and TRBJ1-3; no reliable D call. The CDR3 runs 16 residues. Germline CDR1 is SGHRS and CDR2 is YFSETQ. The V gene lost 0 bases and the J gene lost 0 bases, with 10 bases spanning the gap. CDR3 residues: CASSLDGQSSGNTIYF. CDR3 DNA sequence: TGCGCCAGCAGCTTGGACGGGCAGAGCTCTGGAAACACCATATATTTT. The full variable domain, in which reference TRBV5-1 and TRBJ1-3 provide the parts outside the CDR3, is KAGVTQTPRYLIKTRGQQVTLSCSPISGHRSVSWYQQTPGQGLQFLFEYFSETQRNKGNFPGRFSGRQFSNSRSEMNVSTLELGDSALYLCASSLDGQSSGNTIYFGEGSWLTVV.

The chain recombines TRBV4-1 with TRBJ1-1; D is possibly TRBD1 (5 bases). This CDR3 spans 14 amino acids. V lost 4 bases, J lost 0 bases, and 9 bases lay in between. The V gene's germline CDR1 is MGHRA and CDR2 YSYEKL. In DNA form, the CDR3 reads TGCGCCAGCAGCCGGGGACGGTTGAACACTGAAGCTTTCTTT. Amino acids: CASSRGRLNTEAFF.

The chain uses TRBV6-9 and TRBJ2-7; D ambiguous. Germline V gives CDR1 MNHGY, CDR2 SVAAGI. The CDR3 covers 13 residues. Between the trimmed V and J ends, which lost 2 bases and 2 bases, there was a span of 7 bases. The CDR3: CASSYQFPYEQYF. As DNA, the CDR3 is TGTGCCAGCAGTTATCAGTTTCCCTACGAGCAGTACTTC.

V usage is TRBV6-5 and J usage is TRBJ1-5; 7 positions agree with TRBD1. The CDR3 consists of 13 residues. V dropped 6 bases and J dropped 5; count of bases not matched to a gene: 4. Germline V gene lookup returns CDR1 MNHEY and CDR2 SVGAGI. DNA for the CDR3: TGTGCCAGCAGCGGACAGGACGATCAGCCCCAGCATTTT. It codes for CASSGQDDQPQHF.

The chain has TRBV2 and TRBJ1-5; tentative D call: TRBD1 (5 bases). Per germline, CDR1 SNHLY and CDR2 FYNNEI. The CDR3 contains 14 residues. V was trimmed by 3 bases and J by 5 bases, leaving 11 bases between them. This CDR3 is CASSDTDTYQPQHF. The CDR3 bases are TGTGCCAGCAGTGATACGGACACCTATCAGCCCCAGCATTTT.

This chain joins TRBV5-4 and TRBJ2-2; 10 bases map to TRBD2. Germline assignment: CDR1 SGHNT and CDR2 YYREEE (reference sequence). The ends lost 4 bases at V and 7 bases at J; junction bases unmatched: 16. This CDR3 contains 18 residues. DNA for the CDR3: TGTGCCAGCAGCGCACAACCCCCTGGGGCTAGCGGGAGCGGGGAGCTGTTTTTT. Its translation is CASSAQPPGASGSGELFF.